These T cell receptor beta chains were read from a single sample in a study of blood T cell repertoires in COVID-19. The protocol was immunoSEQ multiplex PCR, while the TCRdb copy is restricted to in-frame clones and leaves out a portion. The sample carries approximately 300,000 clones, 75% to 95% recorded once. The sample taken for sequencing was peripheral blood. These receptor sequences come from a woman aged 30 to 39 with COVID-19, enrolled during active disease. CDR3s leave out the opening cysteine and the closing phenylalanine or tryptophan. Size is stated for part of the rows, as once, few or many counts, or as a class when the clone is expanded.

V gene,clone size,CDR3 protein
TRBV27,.,ASSQYNPLEAF
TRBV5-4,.,ASSLEQGFGGYT
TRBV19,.,ASRPWGQGVSREQF
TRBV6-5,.,ASRISGGIYNEQF
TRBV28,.,ASRASGGRGETQY
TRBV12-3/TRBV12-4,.,ASSTDRDREQY
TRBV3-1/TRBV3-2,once,ASSQGISGDINTGELF
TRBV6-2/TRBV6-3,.,ASSQQRAGGSYNEQF
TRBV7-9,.,ASSLASSGRNQPQH
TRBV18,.,ASSPPGLAGGEEQF
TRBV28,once,ASETGNTEAF
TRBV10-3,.,ASQQGPGNTIY
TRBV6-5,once,ASTAGNSYEQY
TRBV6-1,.,ASSALAGYSGANVLT
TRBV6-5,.,ASSYSWSGEQY
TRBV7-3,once,ASSPGRAYNEQF
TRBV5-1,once,ASSPLTSGSSYEQY
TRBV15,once,ATSRDEGASYGYT
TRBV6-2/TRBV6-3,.,ASSYEREESGELF
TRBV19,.,ASQQGAREKLF
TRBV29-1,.,SVVTGAGGPQH
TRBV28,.,ATRHRSKEERETQY
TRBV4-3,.,ASSPGTRSYNEQF
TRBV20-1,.,SASRRGHFYNEQF
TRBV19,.,ASKEAASGNTIY
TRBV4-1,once,ASSQQLAGKTQY
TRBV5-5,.,ASMLWERSPLH
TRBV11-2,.,ASSSLTGTISGANVLT
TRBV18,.,ASSPKRGGAGGNTIY
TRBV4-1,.,ASTPGGPGFRETQY
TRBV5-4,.,ASSRTSGGGETQY
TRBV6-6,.,ASSGLAGPTDTQY
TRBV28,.,ASSLVEGSPLH
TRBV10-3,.,AIRSGQETYEQY
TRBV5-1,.,ASSFREGGDYGYT
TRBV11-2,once,ASSLWTGNTEAF
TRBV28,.,ASSPTQSGSGETQY
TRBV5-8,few,ASSLFMAFNTEAF
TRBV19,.,ASSIGTSAGNEQF
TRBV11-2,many,ASSSQQGAGGYT
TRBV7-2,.,ASSGQGRNNYGYT
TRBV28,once,ASSLGTGGYEQY
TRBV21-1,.,ASSKHSSSYNSPLH
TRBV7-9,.,AGVGGSAEAF
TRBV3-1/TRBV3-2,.,ASGSTTGVGTDTQY
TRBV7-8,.,ASSQQGIVYEQY
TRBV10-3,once,AIRNVGGLGGNTIY
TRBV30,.,AWSVGVGGANSPEF
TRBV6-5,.,ASSALGQGSEKLF
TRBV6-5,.,ASSYGRQGNSPLH
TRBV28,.,ASSLFPRAGGNYGYT
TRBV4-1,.,ASSQDWGRQPQH
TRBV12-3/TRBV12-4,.,ASSADRVYGYT
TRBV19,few,ASNLQDAQPQH